This T cell receptor beta chain was found in a study of beta chain features in type 1 diabetes. Background on the study: Summed over all samples, the examined sorted cells came to 90 million to 120 million.

Reverse transcribing all isolated RNA meant expressed TCRB transcripts were sequenced. Only in-frame clones appear in the TCRdb table, and some are missing; sequencing was by immunoSEQ multiplex PCR. The table includes about 410,000 clones, 14% detected once. As concerns this clone: The antigen is not known.

The CDR3 contains 12 residues. V was cut by 6 bases and J by 3 bases, with 9 bases left in between. Germline CDR1 reads SNHLY; CDR2 reads FYNNEI. Regarding the study as a whole: Significant though moderate, a shortening of TCRB CDR3s appeared in all four CD4+ subsets of Type 1 diabetes patients.

The sequenced sample consisted of naive CD4+ T cells from blood. The sequence was obtained from a man in his thirties or forties in good health. The J gene is TRBJ2-7, the V gene TRBV2; a possible D gene is TRBD1 (5 bases). The CDR3 sequence: CASSRDSYEQYF. The CDR3 bases are TGTGCCAGCAGCCGTGACAGCTACGAGCAGTACTTC.